The T cell receptor (beta chain) under discussion was sequenced for a study of blood T cell repertoires in COVID-19. Study in general: The samples span acute and convalescent COVID-19 from the United States, Italy and Spain. Sources were T cells, B-cell-depleted T cells, or PBMCs; the material itself was cDNA or gDNA.

In the authors' methods: Estimation of nucleated cell counts was performed using reference gene primer amplification. TCRdb's table, derived via immunoSEQ multiplex PCR, lists solely in-frame clones and lacks some. That table is the source of V, J and clone size, and D and trimming were worked out from the DNA. This sample has more than 40,000 clones, with 86% found just once. The CDR3 is 13 residues long. The V gene's germline CDR1 is MRHNA and CDR2 SNTAGT. Trimming removed 4 bases at V and 4 bases at J, with 10 bases between. Specimen: peripheral blood. The sequence was collected from a man aged 60-69 years with active or convalescent COVID-19. The V call is TRBV6-4, the J call TRBJ1-1; possibly TRBD1 for D (5 bases). DNA of the CDR3: TGTGCCAGCAGTGTCGACAGAACCACTGAAGCTTTCTTT. It encodes CASSVDRTTEAFF.